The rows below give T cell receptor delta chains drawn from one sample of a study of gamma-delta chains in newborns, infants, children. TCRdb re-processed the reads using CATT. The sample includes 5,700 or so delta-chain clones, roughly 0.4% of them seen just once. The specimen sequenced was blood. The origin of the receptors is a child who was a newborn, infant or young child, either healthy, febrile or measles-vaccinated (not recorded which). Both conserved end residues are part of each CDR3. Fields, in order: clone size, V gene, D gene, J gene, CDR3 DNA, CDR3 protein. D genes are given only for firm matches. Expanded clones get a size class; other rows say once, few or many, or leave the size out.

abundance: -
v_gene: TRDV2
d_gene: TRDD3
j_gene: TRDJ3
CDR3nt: TGTGCCTGTGGCACTGGGGGATCCGCCTCCTGGGACACCCGACAGATGTTTTTC
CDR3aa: CACGTGGSASWDTRQMFF

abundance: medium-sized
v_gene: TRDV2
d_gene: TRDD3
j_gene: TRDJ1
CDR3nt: TGTGCCTGTGACACCTGGGGGATGACAGATAAACTCATCTTT
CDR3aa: CACDTWGMTDKLIF

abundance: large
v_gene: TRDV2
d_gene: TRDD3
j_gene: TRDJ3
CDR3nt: TGTGCCTGTGACATACTGGGGGATACCTGGGACACCCGACAGATGTTTTTC
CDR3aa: CACDILGDTWDTRQMFF

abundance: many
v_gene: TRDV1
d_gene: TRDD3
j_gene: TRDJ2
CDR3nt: TGTGCTCTTGGGGACCTTCATTCCTGGGGGCCCTCGACAGCACAACTCTTCTTT
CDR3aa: CALGDLHSWGPSTAQLFF

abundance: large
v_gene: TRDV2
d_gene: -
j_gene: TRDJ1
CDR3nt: TGTGCCTGTGACCCGAGGGGATGGGCCGATAAACTCATCTTT
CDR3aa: CACDPRGWADKLIF

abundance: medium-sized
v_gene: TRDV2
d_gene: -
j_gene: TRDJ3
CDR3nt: TGTGCCTGTGACGCCGTTACCTGGGACACCCGACAGATGTTTTTC
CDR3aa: CACDAVTWDTRQMFF

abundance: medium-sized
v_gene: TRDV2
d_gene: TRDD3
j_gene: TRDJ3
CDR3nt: TGTGCCTGTGACACCGGGGGATACGAGACCTGGGACACCCGACAGATGTTTTTC
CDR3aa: CACDTGGYETWDTRQMFF

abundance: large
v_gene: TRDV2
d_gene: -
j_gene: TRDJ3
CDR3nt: TGTGCCTGTGACACCGCGGATGTTCAGAGCTCCTGGGACACCCGACAGATGTTTTTC
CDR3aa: CACDTADVQSSWDTRQMFF

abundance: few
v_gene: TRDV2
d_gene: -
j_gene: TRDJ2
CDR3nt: TGTGCCTGTGACCAGATGGGGAATACTTTGACAGCACAACCCTTCTTT
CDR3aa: CACDQMGNTLTAQPFF

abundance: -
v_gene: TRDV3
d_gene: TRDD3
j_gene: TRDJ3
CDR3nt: TGCGCCTTTACGTACTGGGGGTTTATCTCCTGGGACACCCGACAGATGTTTTTC
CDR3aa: CAFTYWGFISWDTRQMFF

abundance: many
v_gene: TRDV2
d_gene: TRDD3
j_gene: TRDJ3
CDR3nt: TGTGCCTGTGACACCGTTGCTGGGGGCTCCTGGGACACCCGACAGATGTTTTTC
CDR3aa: CACDTVAGGSWDTRQMFF

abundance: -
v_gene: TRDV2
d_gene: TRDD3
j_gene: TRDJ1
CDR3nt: TGTGCCCGTGACACCGCACTGGGGGTCGGGTACACCGATAAACTCATCTTT
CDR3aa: CARDTALGVGYTDKLIF

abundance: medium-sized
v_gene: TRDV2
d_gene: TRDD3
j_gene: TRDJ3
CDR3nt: TGTGCCTGTGACACCCTCACTGGGGGTTCTTCCTGGGACACCCGACAGATGTTTTTC
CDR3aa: CACDTLTGGSSWDTRQMFF

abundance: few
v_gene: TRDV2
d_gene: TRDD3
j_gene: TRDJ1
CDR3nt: TGTGCCTGTGACCCCATCCTACTGGGGGATATAAAGACCGATAAACTCATCTTT
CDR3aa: CACDPILLGDIKTDKLIF

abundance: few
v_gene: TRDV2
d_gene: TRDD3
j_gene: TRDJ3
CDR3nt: TGTGCCTGTGACAGTCTGGGGGTCTCCCGCTCCTGGGACACCCGGCAGATGTTTTTC
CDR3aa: CACDSLGVSRSWDTRQMFF

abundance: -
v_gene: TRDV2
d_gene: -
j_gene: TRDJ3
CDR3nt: TGTGCCTGTGACACCGTCGGTATTGGGGAATACTCCTGGGACACCCGACAGATGTTTTTC
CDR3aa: CACDTVGIGEYSWDTRQMFF

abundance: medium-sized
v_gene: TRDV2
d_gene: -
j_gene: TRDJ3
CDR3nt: TGTGCCTGTGACACCTGGGGGGACGACAGCTCCTGGGACACCCGACAGATGTTTTTC
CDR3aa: CACDTWGDDSSWDTRQMFF

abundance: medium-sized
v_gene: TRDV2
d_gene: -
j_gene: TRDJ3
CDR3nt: TGTGCCTGTGACACCTGGGGCCTGACCTCCTTGGACACCCGACAGATGTTTTTC
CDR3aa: CACDTWGLTSLDTRQMFF

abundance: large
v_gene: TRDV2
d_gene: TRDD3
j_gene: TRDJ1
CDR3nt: TGTGCCTGTGACAAAATACTGGGGGATAAACTCATCTTT
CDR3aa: CACDKILGDKLIF

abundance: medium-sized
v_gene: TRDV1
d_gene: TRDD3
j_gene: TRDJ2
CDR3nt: TGTGCTCTTGGGGAGTACTGGGGATACGGATCTTTGACAGCACAACTCTTCTTT
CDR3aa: CALGEYWGYGSLTAQLFF

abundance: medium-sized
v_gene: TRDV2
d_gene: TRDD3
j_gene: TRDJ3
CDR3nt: TGTGCCTGTGACACCGTTACTGGGGGATACTCCTGGGACACCCGACAGATGTTTTTC
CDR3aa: CACDTVTGGYSWDTRQMFF

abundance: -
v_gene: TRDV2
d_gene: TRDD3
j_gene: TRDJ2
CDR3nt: TGTGCCTCTGACATACTGGGGGCTATGCTAACAGCCCAACTCTTCTTT
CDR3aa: CASDILGAMLTAQLFF

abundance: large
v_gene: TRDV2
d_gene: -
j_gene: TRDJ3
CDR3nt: TGTGCCTGTGATGGGGTGTGGTCGAGCTCCTGGGACACCCGACAGATGTTTTTC
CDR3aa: CACDGVWSSSWDTRQMFF

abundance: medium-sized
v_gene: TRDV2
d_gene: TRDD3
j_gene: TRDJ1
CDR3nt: TGTGCCTGTGACCGACTACTGGGGGATACGAAACTCACCTTT
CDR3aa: CACDRLLGDTKLTF

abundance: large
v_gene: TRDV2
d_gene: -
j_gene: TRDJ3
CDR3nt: TGTGCCTGTGACACCGTCTATACGAGGTCCTGGGACACCCGACAGATGTTTTTC
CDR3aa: CACDTVYTRSWDTRQMFF

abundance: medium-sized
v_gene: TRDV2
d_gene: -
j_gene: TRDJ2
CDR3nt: TGTGCCTGTGACACCCTGGGGACTTTGACAGCACAACTCTTCTTT
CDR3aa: CACDTLGTLTAQLFF

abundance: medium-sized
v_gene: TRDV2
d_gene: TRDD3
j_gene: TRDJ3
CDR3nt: TGTGCCTGTGACACCGGGGAACTGGGGGATACGACCAACTGGGACACCCAACAGATGTTTTTC
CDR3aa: CACDTGELGDTTNWDTQQMFF

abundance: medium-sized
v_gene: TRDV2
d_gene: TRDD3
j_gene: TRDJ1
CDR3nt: TGTGCCTGTGACACTGGGGGATTCGATAAACTCATCTTT
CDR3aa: CACDTGGFDKLIF

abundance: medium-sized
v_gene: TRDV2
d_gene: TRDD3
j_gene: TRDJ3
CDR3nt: TGTGCCTGTGACACTCTACTTTTACGGGATACCCTTTCAGGCTGGGACACCCGACAGATGTTTTTC
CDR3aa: CACDTLLLRDTLSGWDTRQMFF